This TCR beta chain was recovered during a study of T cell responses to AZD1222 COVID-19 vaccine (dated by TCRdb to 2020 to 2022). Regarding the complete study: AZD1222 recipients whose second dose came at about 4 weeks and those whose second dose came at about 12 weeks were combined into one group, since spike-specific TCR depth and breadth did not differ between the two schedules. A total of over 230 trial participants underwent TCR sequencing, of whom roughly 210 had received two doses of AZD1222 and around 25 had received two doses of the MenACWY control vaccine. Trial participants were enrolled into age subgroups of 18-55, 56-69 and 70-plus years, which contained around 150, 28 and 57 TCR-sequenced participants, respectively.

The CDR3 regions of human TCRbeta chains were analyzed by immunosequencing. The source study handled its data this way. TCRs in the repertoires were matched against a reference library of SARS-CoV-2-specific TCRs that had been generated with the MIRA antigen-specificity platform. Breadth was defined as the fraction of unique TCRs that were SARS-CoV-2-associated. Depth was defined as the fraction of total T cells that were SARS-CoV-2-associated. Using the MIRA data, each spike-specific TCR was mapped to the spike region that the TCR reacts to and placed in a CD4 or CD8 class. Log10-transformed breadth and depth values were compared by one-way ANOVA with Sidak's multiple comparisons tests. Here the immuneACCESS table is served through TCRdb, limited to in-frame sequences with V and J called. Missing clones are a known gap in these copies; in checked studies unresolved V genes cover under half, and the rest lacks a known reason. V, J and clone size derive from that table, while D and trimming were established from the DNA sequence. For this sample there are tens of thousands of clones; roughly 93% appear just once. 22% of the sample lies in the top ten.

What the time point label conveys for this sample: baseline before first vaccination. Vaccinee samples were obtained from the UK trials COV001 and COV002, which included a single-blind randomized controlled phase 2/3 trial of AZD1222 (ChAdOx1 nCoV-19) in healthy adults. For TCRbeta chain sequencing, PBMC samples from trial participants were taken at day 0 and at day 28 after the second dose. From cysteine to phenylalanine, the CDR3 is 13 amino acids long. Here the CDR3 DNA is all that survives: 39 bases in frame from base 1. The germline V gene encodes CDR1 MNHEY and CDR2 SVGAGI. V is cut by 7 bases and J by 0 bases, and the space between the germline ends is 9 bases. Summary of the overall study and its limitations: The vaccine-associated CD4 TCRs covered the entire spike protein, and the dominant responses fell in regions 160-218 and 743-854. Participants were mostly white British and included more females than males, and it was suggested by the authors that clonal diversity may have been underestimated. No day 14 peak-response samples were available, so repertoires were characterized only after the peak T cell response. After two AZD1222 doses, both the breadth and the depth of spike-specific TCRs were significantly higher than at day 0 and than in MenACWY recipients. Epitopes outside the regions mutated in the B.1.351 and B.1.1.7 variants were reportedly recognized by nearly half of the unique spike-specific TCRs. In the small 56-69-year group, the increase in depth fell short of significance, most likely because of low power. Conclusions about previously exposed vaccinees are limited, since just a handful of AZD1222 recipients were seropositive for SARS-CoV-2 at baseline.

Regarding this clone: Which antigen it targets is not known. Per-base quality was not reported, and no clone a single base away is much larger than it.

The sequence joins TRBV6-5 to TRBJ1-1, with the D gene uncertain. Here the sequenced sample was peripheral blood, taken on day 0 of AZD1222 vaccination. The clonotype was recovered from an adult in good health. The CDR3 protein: CASTHLLNTEAFF. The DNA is TGTGCCAGCACCCACCTACTGAACACTGAAGCTTTCTTT.